This entry is about one T cell receptor (beta chain). The authors' processing: It was from reference gene primer amplification that nucleated cell counts were estimated. The data were produced by immunoSEQ multiplex PCR, yet TCRdb's version contains in-frame clones alone and is incomplete. The DNA was the basis for D and trimming; V, J and clone size are from that table. Here the sample spans about 150,000 clones, roughly 83% being singletons. The record originates from a study of blood T cell repertoires in COVID-19. On the study more broadly: Acute and convalescent COVID-19 samples came from the United States, Italy and Spain. T cells, B-cell-depleted T cells, or PBMCs supplied cDNA or gDNA.

Per the germline V gene, CDR1 is SGHDN and CDR2 is FVKESK. The V end was cut by 0 bases, the J end by 11 bases, with 13 bases between. The CDR3 is 14 amino acids. The chain links TRBV14 to TRBJ2-2; no definite D call. Sequencing was done on a sample of peripheral blood. The clonotype comes from a woman aged 55-70 years with acute or convalescent COVID-19. CDR3 nucleotides: TGTGCCAGCAGCCAAGATCTGGGCAGCTTCGAGCTGTTTTTT. This gives the protein CASSQDLGSFELFF.